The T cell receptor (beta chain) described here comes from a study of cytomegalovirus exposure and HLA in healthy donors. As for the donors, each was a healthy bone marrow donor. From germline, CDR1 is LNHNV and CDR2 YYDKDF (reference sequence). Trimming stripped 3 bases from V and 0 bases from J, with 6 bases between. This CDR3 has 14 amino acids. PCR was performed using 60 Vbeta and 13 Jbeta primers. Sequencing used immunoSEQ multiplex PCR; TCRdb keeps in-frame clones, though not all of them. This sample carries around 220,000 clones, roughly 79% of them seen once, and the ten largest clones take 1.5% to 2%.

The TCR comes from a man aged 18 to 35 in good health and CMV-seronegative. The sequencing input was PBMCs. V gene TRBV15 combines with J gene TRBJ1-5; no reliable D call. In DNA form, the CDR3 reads TGTGCCACCAGCAGGGACTATAGCAATCAGCCCCAGCATTTT. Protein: CATSRDYSNQPQHF.